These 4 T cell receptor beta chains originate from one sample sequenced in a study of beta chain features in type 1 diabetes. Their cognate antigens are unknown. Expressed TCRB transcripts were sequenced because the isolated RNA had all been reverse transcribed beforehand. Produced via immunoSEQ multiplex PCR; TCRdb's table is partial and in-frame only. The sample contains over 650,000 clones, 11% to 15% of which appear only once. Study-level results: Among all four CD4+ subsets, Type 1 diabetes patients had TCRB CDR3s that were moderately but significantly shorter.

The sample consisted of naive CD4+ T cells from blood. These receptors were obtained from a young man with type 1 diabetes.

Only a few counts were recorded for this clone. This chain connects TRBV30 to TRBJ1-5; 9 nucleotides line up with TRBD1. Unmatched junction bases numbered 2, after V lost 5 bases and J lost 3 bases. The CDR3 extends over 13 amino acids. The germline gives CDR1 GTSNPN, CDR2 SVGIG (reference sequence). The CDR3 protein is CAWGQGLNQPQHF. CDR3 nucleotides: TGTGCCTGGGGACAGGGGCTCAATCAGCCCCAGCATTTT. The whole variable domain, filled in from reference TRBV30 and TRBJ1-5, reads SQTIHQWPATLVQPVGSPLSLECTVEGTSNPNLYWYRQAAGRGLQLLFYSVGIGQISSEVPQNLSASRPQDRQFILSSKKLLLSDSGFYLCAWGQGLNQPQHFGDGTRLSIL.

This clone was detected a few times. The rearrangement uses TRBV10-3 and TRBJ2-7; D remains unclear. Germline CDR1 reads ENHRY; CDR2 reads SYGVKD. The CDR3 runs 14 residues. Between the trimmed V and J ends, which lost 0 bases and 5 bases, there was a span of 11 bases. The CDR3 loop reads CAISESGDENEQYF. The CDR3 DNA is TGTGCCATCAGTGAGTCGGGCGACGAAAACGAGCAGTACTTC.

CDR3 nucleotide sequence: TGTGCCAGCAGCGTCGGCAGGGGCCACACTGAAGCTTTCTTT. This gives the protein CASSVGRGHTEAFF. The rearrangement uses TRBV9 and TRBJ1-1, with D maybe TRBD1 (6 bases). Trimming shortened V by 2 bases and J by 3 bases, and 11 bases separated the two germline ends. The CDR3 is 14 amino acids. In germline, CDR1 is SGDLS, CDR2 YYNGEE.

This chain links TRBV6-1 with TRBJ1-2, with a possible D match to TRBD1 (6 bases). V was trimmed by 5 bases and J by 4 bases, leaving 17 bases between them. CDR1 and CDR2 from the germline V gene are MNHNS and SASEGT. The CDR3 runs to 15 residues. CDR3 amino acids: CASSTKRQAPYGYTF. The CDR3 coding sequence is TGTGCCAGCAGTACAAAGAGACAGGCCCCCTATGGCTACACCTTC.